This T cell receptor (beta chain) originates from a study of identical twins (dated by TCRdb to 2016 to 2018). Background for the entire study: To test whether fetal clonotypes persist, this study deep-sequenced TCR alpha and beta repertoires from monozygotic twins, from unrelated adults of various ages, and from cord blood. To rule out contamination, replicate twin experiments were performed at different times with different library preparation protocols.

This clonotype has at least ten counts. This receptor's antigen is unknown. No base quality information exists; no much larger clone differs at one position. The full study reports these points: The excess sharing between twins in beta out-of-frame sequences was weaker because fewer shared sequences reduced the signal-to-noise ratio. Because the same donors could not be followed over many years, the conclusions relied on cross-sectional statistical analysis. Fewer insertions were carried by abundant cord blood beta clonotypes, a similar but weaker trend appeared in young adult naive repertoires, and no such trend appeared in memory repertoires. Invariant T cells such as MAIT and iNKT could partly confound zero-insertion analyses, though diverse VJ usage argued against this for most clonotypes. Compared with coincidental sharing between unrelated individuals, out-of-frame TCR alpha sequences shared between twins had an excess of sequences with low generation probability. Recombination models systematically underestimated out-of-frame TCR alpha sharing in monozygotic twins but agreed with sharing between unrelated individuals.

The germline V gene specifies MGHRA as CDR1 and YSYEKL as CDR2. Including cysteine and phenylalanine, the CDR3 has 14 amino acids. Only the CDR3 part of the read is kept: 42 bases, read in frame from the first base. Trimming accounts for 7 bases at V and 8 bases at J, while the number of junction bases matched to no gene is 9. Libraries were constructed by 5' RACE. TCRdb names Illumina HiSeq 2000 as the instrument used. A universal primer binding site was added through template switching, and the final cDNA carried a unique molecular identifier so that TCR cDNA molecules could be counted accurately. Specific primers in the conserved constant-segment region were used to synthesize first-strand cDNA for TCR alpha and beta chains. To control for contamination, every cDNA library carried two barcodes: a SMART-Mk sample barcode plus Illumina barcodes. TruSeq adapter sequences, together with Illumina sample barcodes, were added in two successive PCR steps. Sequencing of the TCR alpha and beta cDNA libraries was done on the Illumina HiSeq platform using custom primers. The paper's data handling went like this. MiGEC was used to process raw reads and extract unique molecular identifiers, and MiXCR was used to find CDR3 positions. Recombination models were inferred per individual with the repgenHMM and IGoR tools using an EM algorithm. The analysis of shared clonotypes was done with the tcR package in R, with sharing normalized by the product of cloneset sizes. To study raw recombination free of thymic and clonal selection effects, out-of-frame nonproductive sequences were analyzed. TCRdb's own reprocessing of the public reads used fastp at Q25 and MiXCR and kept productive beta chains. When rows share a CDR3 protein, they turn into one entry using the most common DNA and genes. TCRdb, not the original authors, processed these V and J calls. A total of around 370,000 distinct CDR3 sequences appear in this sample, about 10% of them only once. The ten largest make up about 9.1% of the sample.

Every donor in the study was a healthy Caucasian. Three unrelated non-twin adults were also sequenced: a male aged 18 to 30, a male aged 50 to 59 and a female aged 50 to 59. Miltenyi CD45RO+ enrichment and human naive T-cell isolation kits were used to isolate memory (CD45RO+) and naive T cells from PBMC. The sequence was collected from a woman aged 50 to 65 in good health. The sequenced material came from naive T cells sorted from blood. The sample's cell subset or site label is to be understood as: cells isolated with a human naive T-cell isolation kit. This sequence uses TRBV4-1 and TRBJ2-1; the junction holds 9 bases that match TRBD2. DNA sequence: TGCGCCAGCACCGGTAGCGGGAGATTAGATGAGCAGTTCTTC. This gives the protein CASTGSGRLDEQFF.